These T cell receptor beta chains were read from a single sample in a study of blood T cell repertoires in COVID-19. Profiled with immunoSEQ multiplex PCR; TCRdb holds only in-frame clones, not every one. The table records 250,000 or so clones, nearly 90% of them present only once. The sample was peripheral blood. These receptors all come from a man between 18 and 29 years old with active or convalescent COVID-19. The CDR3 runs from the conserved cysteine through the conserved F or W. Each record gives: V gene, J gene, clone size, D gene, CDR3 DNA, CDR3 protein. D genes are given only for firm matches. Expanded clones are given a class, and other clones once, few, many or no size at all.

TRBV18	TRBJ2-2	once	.	TGTGCCAGCTCGCGCACAGGGAAGAACACCGGGGAGCTGTTTTTT	CASSRTGKNTGELFF
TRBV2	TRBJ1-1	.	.	TGTGCCAGCAGTGACAGGTTGATGGCGAACACTGAAGCTTTCTTT	CASSDRLMANTEAFF
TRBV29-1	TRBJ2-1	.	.	TGCAGCGTTGATGGGTCAGGGGATGAGCAGTTCTTC	CSVDGSGDEQFF
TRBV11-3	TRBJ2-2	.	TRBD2	TGTGCCAGCAGCTATGGGACTAGCGGACCCACCGGGGAGCTGTTTTTT	CASSYGTSGPTGELFF
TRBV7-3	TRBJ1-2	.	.	TGTGCCAGCAGACCTACCGGGACACCTAACACTTACTATGGCTACACCTTC	CASRPTGTPNTYYGYTF
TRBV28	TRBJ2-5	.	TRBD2	TGTGCCAGCAGTTTGATGAGGACTAGCGGTAGAGAGACCCAGTACTTC	CASSLMRTSGRETQYF
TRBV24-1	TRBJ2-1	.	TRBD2	TGTGCCACCAGTGATTTGAACCAGCTAGCGGTGCAGTTCTTC	CATSDLNQLAVQFF
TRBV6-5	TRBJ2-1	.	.	TGTGCCAGCAGTTCATACACAGGGCCCGTTAAGAATGAGCAGTTCTTC	CASSSYTGPVKNEQFF
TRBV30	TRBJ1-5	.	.	TGTGCCCTTGAGGCGGCAGTAGGTCAGCCCCAGCATTTT	CALEAAVGQPQHF
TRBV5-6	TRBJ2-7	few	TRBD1	TGTGCCAGCAGCCTCGGGACAGGGGGCGAGCAGTACTTC	CASSLGTGGEQYF
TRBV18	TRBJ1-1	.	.	TGTGCCAGCTCTACGGGGAACACTGAAGCTTTCTTT	CASSTGNTEAFF
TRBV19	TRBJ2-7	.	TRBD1	TGTGCCAGTAGTCCCCGCCGGACAGGGCCCAACGAGCAGTACTTC	CASSPRRTGPNEQYF
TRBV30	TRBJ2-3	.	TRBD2	TGTGCCTGGAGTGTATCCGGGGGGGCGGATACGCAGTATTTT	CAWSVSGGADTQYF
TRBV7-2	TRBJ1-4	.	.	TGTGCCAGCAGCTCTGGGGGCGGTAATGAAAAACTGTTTTTT	CASSSGGGNEKLFF
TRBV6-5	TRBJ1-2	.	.	TGTGCCAGCATCTCCCCCGGGGGGCGGGCGATCGGCTACACCTTC	CASISPGGRAIGYTF
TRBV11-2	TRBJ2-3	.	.	TGTGCCAGCAGTTATATAGCGGAGAAAGATACGCAGTATTTT	CASSYIAEKDTQYF